The 23 T cell receptor beta chains in this list originate from one sample, sequenced in a study of cytomegalovirus exposure and HLA in healthy donors. In the PCR, 60 Vbeta and 13 Jbeta primers were used. Produced via immunoSEQ multiplex PCR; TCRdb's table is partial and in-frame only. The sample consists of 180,000 or so clones, 76% of them appearing once. Sequencing used PBMCs. The receptors here all came from a man aged 18 to 29 in good health and CMV-seronegative.

This sequence joins TRBV5-4 and TRBJ1-1; possible D gene TRBD1, 5 bases. The CDR3 has 17 residues. Germline V lookup: CDR1 SGHNT, CDR2 YYREEE (reference sequence). Between the trimmed V and J ends, which lost 0 bases and 3 bases, there was a span of 18 bases. The DNA for the CDR3 is TGTGCCAGCAGCTTGGCCAGTGGGGCAGGGTTGTACACTGAAGCTTTCTTT. Its protein product is CASSLASGAGLYTEAFF.

The rearrangement links TRBV6-5 to TRBJ1-2, with D perhaps TRBD1 (6 bases). V lost 7 bases to trimming and J lost 3 bases, with 18 bases between them. The CDR3 extends over 15 amino acids. Looked up from germline, CDR1 is MNHEY and CDR2 is SVGAGI. DNA of the CDR3: TGTGCCAGCAACAACGGGGGGGGCGCTGACTATGGCTACACCTTC. As protein: CASNNGGGADYGYTF.

The chain carries TRBV28 and TRBJ2-3; 10 bases line up with TRBD2. Germline V lookup: CDR1 MDHEN, CDR2 SYDVKM. This CDR3 region has 14 residues. The V gene end was trimmed by 9 bases and the J gene end by 7 bases; junction bases not matched to a gene: 10. This CDR3 is CASKLAGTIYTQYF. The CDR3 coding sequence is TGTGCCAGTAAACTAGCGGGAACAATATATACGCAGTATTTT.

V gene TRBV27 combines with J gene TRBJ2-1, with 14 bases matching TRBD2. The length of the CDR3 is 15 residues. Germline CDR1 and CDR2: MNHEY and SMNVEV (reference sequence). V was clipped by 6 bases and J by 9 bases; unmatched bases: 7. CDR3 amino acids: CASRGLAGVVGEQFF. Here the CDR3 DNA reads TGTGCCAGCAGGGGACTAGCGGGAGTGGTCGGTGAGCAGTTCTTC.

This clone appeared a few times. J is TRBJ2-2 and V is TRBV19, with 7 bases identical to TRBD1. Germline-derived CDR1 and CDR2 are LNHDA and SQIVND (reference sequence). The CDR3 contains 13 residues. Trimming at V came to 5 bases and at J to 5 bases, leaving 2 bases not matched to a gene. This CDR3 reads CASSGGQTGELFF. CDR3 nucleotide sequence: TGTGCCAGTAGTGGGGGACAGACCGGGGAGCTGTTTTTT.

This chain uses TRBV6-1 with TRBJ2-5; D is perhaps TRBD1 (5 bases). The CDR3 spans 15 residues. The V and J ends lost 1 base and 5 bases respectively, with 14 bases between them. Germline CDR1 MNHNS, CDR2 SASEGT. The CDR3 reads CASSEEKAGRETQYF. The CDR3 DNA sequence: TGTGCCAGCAGTGAAGAGAAGGCAGGGCGGGAGACCCAGTACTTC.

The rearrangement links TRBV19 to TRBJ2-7, with 8 positions matching TRBD1. The CDR3 contains 14 residues. With 4 bases clipped from V and 6 bases from J, the junction kept 8 bases outside the gene matches. The germline CDR1 and CDR2 sequences are LNHDA and SQIVND (reference sequence). CDR3: CASSRQTTGGEQYF. The DNA of the CDR3 is TGTGCCAGTAGTAGACAAACAACAGGGGGCGAGCAGTACTTC.

The chain carries TRBV28 and TRBJ1-4; D gene ambiguous. The CDR3 length is 14 residues. V lost 8 bases to trimming and J lost 0 bases, with 10 bases between them. Germline V gene lookup returns CDR1 MDHEN and CDR2 SYDVKM. CDR3: CASGSEATNEKLFF. As DNA, the CDR3 is TGTGCCAGCGGGTCAGAGGCAACTAATGAAAAACTGTTTTTT.

The V gene is TRBV5-1, the J gene TRBJ2-5; 11 nucleotides agree with TRBD1. The V gene end was trimmed by 3 bases and the J gene end by 1 base; junction bases not matched to a gene: 5. Germline assignment: CDR1 SGHRS and CDR2 YFSETQ. The CDR3 has 16 amino acids. CDR3 DNA: TGCGCCAGCAGCTGGACAGGGGGCGAACTCCAAGAGACCCAGTACTTC. It is translated as CASSWTGGELQETQYF.

This clone was seen once. The rearrangement uses TRBV23-1 and TRBJ2-2, with 12 positions matching TRBD2. TRBV23-1 is recorded as an ORF, its role being uncertain. The CDR3 spans 17 residues. Losses at the gene ends were 3 bases for V and 3 bases for J; bases not matched to a gene: 5. The CDR3 coding sequence is TGCGCCAGCAGTCAGCGGACTAGCGGGGAACACACCGGGGAGCTGTTTTTT. It specifies CASSQRTSGEHTGELFF.

The CDR3 reads CASNGGREQYF. CDR3 sequence (DNA): TGTGCCAGCAACGGGGGGCGCGAGCAGTACTTC. The chain is built from TRBV27 and TRBJ2-7; a possible D gene is TRBD2 (7 bases). The CDR3 totals 11 residues. V was trimmed by 7 bases and J by 6 bases, leaving 10 bases between them. Germline loops: CDR1 MNHEY, CDR2 SMNVEV (reference sequence).

V is TRBV5-1 and J is TRBJ2-5, with D tentatively TRBD1 (6 bases). Germline CDR1 and CDR2: SGHRS and YFSETQ. CDR3 length: 15 residues. V lost 4 bases and J lost 5, with 18 bases in between. The CDR3 DNA reads as TGCGCCAGCAGCCCCACAGGGTTTCAGGGGGAGACCCAGTACTTC. Translated, it gives CASSPTGFQGETQYF.

This chain connects TRBV28 to TRBJ2-3, with 9 positions matching TRBD1. The germline V gene encodes CDR1 MDHEN and CDR2 SYDVKM. The V gene end was trimmed by 3 bases and the J gene end by 0 bases; junction bases not matched to a gene: 1. The CDR3 runs 15 residues. Here the CDR3 DNA reads TGTGCCAGCAGTTTGGGGACAGGGAGCACAGATACGCAGTATTTT. It is translated as CASSLGTGSTDTQYF. Based on the CDR3 plus reference TRBV28 and TRBJ2-3, the full variable domain is DVKVTQSSRYLVKRTGEKVFLECVQDMDHENMFWYRQDPGLGLRLIYFSYDVKMKEKGDIPEGYSVSREKKERFSLILESASTNQTSMYLCASSLGTGSTDTQYFGPGTRLTVL.

The chain combines TRBV6-5 with TRBJ1-5, with 9 positions matching TRBD1. J lost 7 bases, V lost 4 bases, and 5 bases had no gene match. Germline loops: CDR1 MNHEY, CDR2 SVGAGI. The CDR3 length is 14 residues. The CDR3 nucleotides are TGTGCCAGCAGTTCAGGACAGGGGAGGCAGCCCCAGCATTTT. This codes for CASSSGQGRQPQHF.

The chain employs TRBV9 and TRBJ1-5, with D tentatively TRBD1 (5 bases). The V end was cut by 0 bases, the J end by 7 bases, with 14 bases between. The CDR3 runs to 15 residues. Germline V gene sequence: CDR1 SGDLS, CDR2 YYNGEE. The CDR3 is CASSVGGAGGQPQHF. DNA for the CDR3: TGTGCCAGCAGCGTAGGGGGCGCGGGAGGACAGCCCCAGCATTTT. The full variable domain, completed using reference TRBV9 and TRBJ1-5, is DSGVTQTPKHLITATGQRVTLRCSPRSGDLSVYWYQQSLDQGLQFLIQYYNGEERAKGNILERFSAQQFPDLHSELNLSSLELGDSALYFCASSVGGAGGQPQHFGDGTRLSIL.

The rearrangement links TRBV7-3 to TRBJ2-3; 9 bases are a match to TRBD1. The CDR3 loop spans 16 amino acids. V lost 5 bases, J lost 4 bases, and 10 bases stayed unmatched. CDR1 and CDR2 from the germline V gene are SGHTA and FQGTGA. The CDR3 is CASSLTGTGRADTQYF. CDR3 coding DNA: TGTGCCAGCAGCCTGACCGGGACAGGGCGAGCAGATACGCAGTATTTT.

The V and J genes are TRBV6-6 and TRBJ1-1, with TRBD1 matching 8 bases. In germline, CDR1 is MNHNY, CDR2 SVGAGI (reference sequence). Trimming removed 6 bases from V and 4 bases from J; junction bases left unmatched: 7. The CDR3 is made up of 14 amino acids. This chain's CDR3 is CASSRPDRVTEAFF. For the CDR3, the DNA is TGTGCCAGCAGCCGTCCGGACAGGGTCACTGAAGCTTTCTTT.

The chain is built from TRBV4-2 and TRBJ2-5; no definite D call. The end of the DNA aligns better with TRBJ2-7, so the J call may be wrong. This CDR3 has 14 residues. Per germline, CDR1 LGHNA and CDR2 YNFKEQ. The CDR3 nucleotides read TGTGCCAGCAGCCAAGCGGTCCTCTCCTACGAGCAGTACTTC. Its translation is CASSQAVLSYEQYF.

The rearrangement links TRBV9 to TRBJ2-1; TRBD2 aligns across 10 bases. This CDR3 is built from 16 residues. Trimming cost V 0 bases and J 8 bases; bases outside gene matches: 8. CDR1 is SGDLS, CDR2 YYNGEE, per germline. Here the CDR3 DNA reads TGTGCCAGCAGCGTAGGCGCTAGCGGGAGTTTCGATGAGCAGTTCTTC. This gives the protein CASSVGASGSFDEQFF.

V and J are TRBV19 and TRBJ2-1, with 8 nucleotides matching TRBD2. The CDR3 is made up of 19 amino acids. V shed 4 bases, J shed 0 bases, and the junction held 14 bases outside the gene matches. Germline CDR1 LNHDA, CDR2 SQIVND (reference sequence). The DNA for the CDR3 is TGTGCCAGTAGTAAGACGGCGGGAGGCCACCTAAGCTCCTACAATGAGCAGTTCTTC. This gives the protein CASSKTAGGHLSSYNEQFF.

The chain combines TRBV19 with TRBJ1-6; the match to TRBD1 covers 7 bases. V shed 5 bases, J shed 7 bases, and the junction held 5 bases outside the gene matches. CDR3 length equals 14 residues. Germline V gene sequence: CDR1 LNHDA, CDR2 SQIVND (reference sequence). The CDR3 sequence is CASSGDRANSPLHF. CDR3 DNA: TGTGCCAGTAGTGGCGACAGGGCAAATTCACCCCTCCACTTT.

The chain recombines TRBV7-9 with TRBJ1-1; D is unclear. The CDR3 totals 16 residues. Germline V gene sequence: CDR1 SEHNR, CDR2 FQNEAQ (reference sequence). Trimming took off 5 bases at V and 1 base at J, with 17 bases between the two ends. As DNA, the CDR3 is TGTGCCAGCAGCCCCCGGTGGGCAGGATGGAACACTGAAGCTTTCTTT. Translation: CASSPRWAGWNTEAFF. Full variable domain (outside the CDR3, taken from reference TRBV7-9 and TRBJ1-1): DTGVSQNPRHKITKRGQNVTFRCDPISEHNRLYWYRQTLGQGPEFLTYFQNEAQLEKSRLLSDRFSAERPKGSFSTLEIQRTEQGDSAMYLCASSPRWAGWNTEAFFGQGTRLTVV.

On this clone itself: Other DNA sequences in this specimen translate into the identical CDR3. The chain couples TRBV5-1 to TRBJ1-1; possible D gene TRBD1, 5 bases. The CDR3 has 14 amino acids. V shed 2 bases and J shed 4 bases, with 12 bases lying between them. The germline CDR1 and CDR2 sequences are SGHRS and YFSETQ. In nucleotides, the CDR3 is TGCGCCAGCAGCTTAGACGGGGGAGGCACTGAAGCTTTCTTT. This translates into CASSLDGGGTEAFF.